This entry describes one T cell receptor beta chain. V lost 0 bases, J lost 11 bases, and 3 bases stayed unmatched. The CDR3 is made up of 13 amino acids. Germline V gives CDR1 SGHNT, CDR2 YYREEE (reference sequence). The data are from a study of blood T cell repertoires in COVID-19. In the original processing: Amplified reference gene primers provided the basis for estimating nucleated cell counts. TCRdb's copy holds only in-frame clones and misses some; the assay was immunoSEQ multiplex PCR. V, J and clone size were drawn from that table, and D and trimming were deduced from the DNA. The sample gives 300,000 to 450,000 clones, around 87% of which show up once; 1% to 1.5% is in the top ten.

The sequenced material came from PBMCs or T cells enriched from blood (not recorded which). The V and J genes are TRBV5-4 and TRBJ2-2; TRBD2 agrees at 8 bases. The receptor comes from a man aged 25 to 40 who had recovered from COVID-19. Here the CDR3 DNA reads TGTGCCAGCAGCTTGGCGGGGGGGAGAGAGCTGTTTTTT. Its translation: CASSLAGGRELFF.